This TCR beta chain was sequenced in a study of blood T cell repertoires in COVID-19. Looked up from germline, CDR1 is MNHNS and CDR2 is SASEGT. This CDR3 has 16 amino acids. Trimming cost V 3 bases and J 5 bases; bases outside gene matches: 7. Clones were sequenced by immunoSEQ multiplex PCR, and TCRdb holds only the in-frame ones, with some missing. The data show 250,000 or so clones, 80% to 85% seen once. This receptor was obtained from a middle-aged woman who had recovered from COVID-19. Sequencing used peripheral blood. This rearrangement joins TRBV6-1 to TRBJ2-3; 11 bases line up with TRBD1. The CDR3 DNA sequence: TGTGCCAGCAGTGACCCCGGGACAGGGGGACTAGATACGCAGTATTTT. This translates into CASSDPGTGGLDTQYF.